This passage covers 24 T cell receptor beta chains from one sample sequenced in a study of shared clonotypes between healthy human individuals. Clones were sequenced by immunoSEQ multiplex PCR, and TCRdb holds only the in-frame ones, with some missing. Of some 1.5 million clones listed, over 95% are singletons. Sequencing was carried out using naive CD4+ T cells sorted from blood. The sample's subset: CD45RA+ positively selected. These receptors were taken from a man aged 25-45 years in good health.

The V and J genes are TRBV30 and TRBJ2-7; D is perhaps TRBD1 or TRBD2 (5 bases each). V was pared by 4 bases and J by 2 bases, with 15 bases between. Germline CDR1 is GTSNPN and CDR2 is SVGIG (reference sequence). This CDR3 comprises 14 residues. The chain's CDR3 is CAWTSAGSTYEQYF. The CDR3 nucleotides are TGTGCCTGGACGTCTGCAGGGAGCACCTACGAGCAGTACTTC.

This clone appeared once. This sequence joins TRBV9 and TRBJ2-5; TRBD2 aligns across 7 bases. Germline V lookup: CDR1 SGDLS, CDR2 YYNGEE. CDR3 length equals 15 residues. Germline trimming cut 4 bases from V and 5 bases from J; bases unmatched to any gene: 11. The CDR3 reads CASSPLGEGRETQYF. The CDR3 bases are TGTGCCAGCAGCCCATTGGGGGAGGGGCGGGAGACCCAGTACTTC.

The chain links TRBV11-2 to TRBJ2-1; unclear D gene. V was clipped by 4 bases and J by 0 bases, with 16 bases between them. Looked up from germline, CDR1 is SGHAT and CDR2 is FQNNGV. The CDR3 is made up of 17 amino acids. CDR3 protein: CASSSLPRASSYNEQFF. CDR3 nucleotides: TGTGCCAGCAGCTCCTTACCCCGGGCCAGCTCCTACAATGAGCAGTTCTTC.

The chain links TRBV9 to TRBJ2-2; 7 bases line up with TRBD2. J gave up 5 bases and V 5 bases, and 6 bases lay outside the gene matches. The CDR3 is 14 amino acids. Germline V lookup: CDR1 SGDLS, CDR2 YYNGEE. CDR3 bases: TGTGCCAGCAGGGGAGGGAGAAGAACCGGGGAGCTGTTTTTT. It specifies CASRGGRRTGELFF.

As for this clone: Other DNA sequences of this sample code for an identical CDR3. The genes are TRBV9 and TRBJ2-2, with D possibly being TRBD1 (5 bases). CDR1 and CDR2 from the germline V gene are SGDLS and YYNGEE. V lost 1 base to trimming and J lost 5 bases, with 6 bases between them. This CDR3 comprises 13 residues. CDR3 sequence: CASSVQGTGELFF. The DNA for the CDR3 is TGTGCCAGCAGCGTACAGGGAACCGGGGAGCTGTTTTTT.

This chain joins TRBV27 and TRBJ2-1; 7 bases map to TRBD2. The germline V gene encodes CDR1 MNHEY and CDR2 SMNVEV (reference sequence). This CDR3 region has 15 residues. V lost 4 bases and J lost 8; bases outside the gene matches: 11. The CDR3 sequence: CASSSRAGVAHEQFF. CDR3 bases: TGTGCCAGCAGTTCTCGGGCGGGAGTAGCCCATGAGCAGTTCTTC.

The genes are TRBV7-9 and TRBJ2-5, with D uncertain. Germline V lookup: CDR1 SEHNR, CDR2 FQNEAQ (reference sequence). Trimming took 7 bases from V and 2 from J, leaving 14 bases between them. This CDR3 has 14 residues. Written as DNA, the CDR3 is TGTGCCAGCAACATGGGCTCCGGGCAAGAGACCCAGTACTTC. Translation gives CASNMGSGQETQYF.

The genes are TRBV7-3 and TRBJ2-5; maybe TRBD2 (5 bases). The CDR3 has 13 residues. CDR1 is SGHTA and CDR2 is FQGTGA in the germline V gene. V dropped 1 base and J dropped 5 bases, with 8 bases sitting between them. This CDR3 is CASSLREWETQYF. CDR3 DNA sequence: TGTGCCAGCAGCTTAAGGGAGTGGGAGACCCAGTACTTC.

Details on this clone: Distinct nucleotide sequences in the sample also encode this CDR3. This chain uses TRBV6-1 with TRBJ1-2; D may be TRBD1 (6 bases). Trimming removed 0 bases at V and 3 bases at J, with 8 bases between. Germline values: CDR1 MNHNS, CDR2 SASEGT. The CDR3 covers 14 residues. This CDR3 reads CASSEAAGDYGYTF. In nucleotides, the CDR3 is TGTGCCAGCAGTGAAGCGGCAGGGGACTATGGCTACACCTTC.

This chain connects TRBV30 to TRBJ2-7; D is tentatively TRBD1 or TRBD2 (9 bases each). Trimming took 2 bases from V and 9 from J, leaving 23 bases between them. The V gene's germline CDR1 is GTSNPN and CDR2 SVGIG (reference sequence). The CDR3 runs 15 residues. CDR3 in DNA: TGTGCCTGGAGTCCCGGGACAGGGACTAGCTTGATGCAGTACTTC. This gives the protein CAWSPGTGTSLMQYF.

The chain recombines TRBV9 with TRBJ2-2; 13 bases agree with TRBD2. Unmatched junction bases numbered 5, after V lost 5 bases and J lost 4 bases. The CDR3 contains 16 residues. Germline CDR1 SGDLS, CDR2 YYNGEE. The CDR3 DNA follows: TGTGCCAGCAGTGGGACTAGCGGGATTGGCACCGGGGAGCTGTTTTTT. Translated, it gives CASSGTSGIGTGELFF. The full variable domain, with the rest looked up from reference TRBV9 and TRBJ2-2, is DSGVTQTPKHLITATGQRVTLRCSPRSGDLSVYWYQQSLDQGLQFLIQYYNGEERAKGNILERFSAQQFPDLHSELNLSSLELGDSALYFCASSGTSGIGTGELFFGEGSRLTVL.

The chain uses TRBV18 and TRBJ1-5; D gene uncertain. Germline V gene lookup returns CDR1 KGHSH and CDR2 LQKENI. V gave up 2 bases and J gave up 2 bases, with 10 bases separating them. The CDR3 runs 15 residues. CDR3 coding DNA: TGTGCCAGCTCACCAAATCCAGGAGGCAATCAGCCCCAGCATTTT. Amino acid sequence: CASSPNPGGNQPQHF.

The V gene is TRBV7-2, the J gene TRBJ1-2; no clear D. V was clipped by 4 bases and J by 3 bases, with 12 bases between them. The CDR3 loop spans 14 amino acids. The V gene's germline CDR1 is SGHTA and CDR2 FQGNSA. The CDR3 DNA follows: TGTGCCAGCAGCTCCGCCCAGAGTTACTATGGCTACACCTTC. Residues: CASSSAQSYYGYTF.

The chain couples TRBV5-4 to TRBJ2-7; perhaps TRBD1 as D (5 bases). The CDR3 contains 13 residues. Germline lookup yields CDR1 SGHNT and CDR2 YYREEE (reference sequence). The V and J ends lost 1 base and 3 bases respectively, with 8 bases between them. In DNA, the CDR3 is TGTGCCAGCAGCTTGCCAGGGCTCTACGAGCAGTACTTC. Residues: CASSLPGLYEQYF. The full variable domain, its missing parts supplied by reference TRBV5-4 and TRBJ2-7, is ETGVTQSPTHLIKTRGQQVTLRCSSQSGHNTVSWYQQALGQGPQFIFQYYREEENGRGNFPPRFSGLQFPNYSSELNVNALELDDSALYLCASSLPGLYEQYFGPGTRLTVT.

The chain links TRBV4-1 to TRBJ2-7; TRBD1 might be the D (5 bases). The length of the CDR3 is 14 residues. The V end was cut by 4 bases, the J end by 8 bases, with 18 bases between. Germline CDR1 reads MGHRA; CDR2 reads YSYEKL. The CDR3 DNA sequence: TGCGCCAGCAGCCCCACAGGAACTCTCACCAAGCAGTACTTC. Translation: CASSPTGTLTKQYF.

This chain uses TRBV10-3 with TRBJ1-2; maybe TRBD1 (6 bases). Germline CDR1 and CDR2: ENHRY and SYGVKD. The CDR3 sequence is 13 residues long. V lost 10 bases and J lost 4, with 16 bases in between. The CDR3 sequence is CATRDTRSYGYTF. CDR3 bases: TGTGCCACCCGGGACACGAGATCCTATGGCTACACCTTC.

On this clone: Other DNA sequences from this sample encode an identical CDR3 as well. The V and J genes are TRBV29-1 and TRBJ2-1, with D tentatively TRBD2 (6 bases). The germline V gene encodes CDR1 SQVTM and CDR2 ANQGSEA. Trimming removed 4 bases at V and 9 bases at J, with 7 bases between. This CDR3 has 10 amino acids. The chain's CDR3 is CSVVGGEQFF. CDR3 in DNA: TGCAGCGTTGTGGGGGGTGAGCAGTTCTTC.

The chain carries TRBV7-8 and TRBJ1-5, with no clear D. Trimming removed 1 base from V and 0 bases from J, with 7 bases in between. Germline CDR1 reads SGHVS; CDR2 reads FQNEAQ. The CDR3 contains 15 residues. The CDR3 sequence: CASSLEAVSNQPQHF. DNA of the CDR3: TGTGCCAGCAGCTTAGAGGCAGTTAGCAATCAGCCCCAGCATTTT.

V is TRBV28 and J is TRBJ2-7; 8 nucleotides line up with TRBD1. The V gene end was trimmed by 6 bases and the J gene end by 0 bases; junction bases not matched to a gene: 4. There are 14 residues in the CDR3. Germline lookup yields CDR1 MDHEN and CDR2 SYDVKM. In nucleotides, the CDR3 is TGTGCCAGCAGCGGGACAGGAATCTCCTACGAGCAGTACTTC. It is translated as CASSGTGISYEQYF. Full variable domain (outside the CDR3, taken from reference TRBV28 and TRBJ2-7): DVKVTQSSRYLVKRTGEKVFLECVQDMDHENMFWYRQDPGLGLRLIYFSYDVKMKEKGDIPEGYSVSREKKERFSLILESASTNQTSMYLCASSGTGISYEQYFGPGTRLTVT.

This rearrangement joins TRBV5-1 to TRBJ2-5; 9 bases agree with TRBD2. This CDR3 is 15 amino acids long. With 2 bases clipped from V and 4 bases from J, the junction kept 6 bases outside the gene matches. Germline-derived CDR1 and CDR2 are SGHRS and YFSETQ. CDR3 nucleotide sequence: TGCGCCAGCAGCTTACCAGCGGGAGGCGGAGAGACCCAGTACTTC. Translated: CASSLPAGGGETQYF.

This chain joins TRBV7-8 and TRBJ2-1, with a weak D call TRBD2 (6 bases). Germline values: CDR1 SGHVS, CDR2 FQNEAQ. Trimming cost V 6 bases and J 10 bases, with 22 bases left between them. The CDR3 is 15 residues long. The CDR3 nucleotides read TGTGCCAGCAGTTCCCGACCGGGCCGACGGGAGGAGCAGTTCTTC. It yields the protein CASSSRPGRREEQFF.

The CDR3 here is CASRVAGPIFDEQFF. As DNA, the CDR3 is TGTGCCAGCAGGGTAGCGGGACCCATCTTCGATGAGCAGTTCTTC. This chain links TRBV6-5 with TRBJ2-1; 8 nucleotides line up with TRBD2. The CDR3 is 15 amino acids. Germline CDR1 is MNHEY and CDR2 is SVGAGI. The junction had 12 bases not matched to a gene; V was cut back by 6 bases and J by 8 bases.

This rearrangement joins TRBV6-6 to TRBJ1-5; D is possibly TRBD1 (6 bases). Trimming pared 2 bases from V and 2 bases from J, leaving 13 bases between. Looked up from germline, CDR1 is MNHNY and CDR2 is SVGAGI (reference sequence). This CDR3 has 16 residues. CDR3 nucleotides: TGTGCCAGCAGTTACATTGGGGGCAATGGCAATCAGCCCCAGCATTTT. It translates to CASSYIGGNGNQPQHF.

The genes are TRBV5-1 and TRBJ1-5; D unclear. Looked up from germline, CDR1 is SGHRS and CDR2 is YFSETQ. V was pared by 0 bases and J by 4 bases, with 14 bases between. The CDR3 loop spans 16 amino acids. CDR3 sequence reads: CASSLDSRTGNQPQHF. DNA for the CDR3: TGCGCCAGCAGCTTGGACAGCCGAACGGGGAATCAGCCCCAGCATTTT. The whole variable domain, filled in from reference TRBV5-1 and TRBJ1-5, reads KAGVTQTPRYLIKTRGQQVTLSCSPISGHRSVSWYQQTPGQGLQFLFEYFSETQRNKGNFPGRFSGRQFSNSRSEMNVSTLELGDSALYLCASSLDSRTGNQPQHFGDGTRLSIL.